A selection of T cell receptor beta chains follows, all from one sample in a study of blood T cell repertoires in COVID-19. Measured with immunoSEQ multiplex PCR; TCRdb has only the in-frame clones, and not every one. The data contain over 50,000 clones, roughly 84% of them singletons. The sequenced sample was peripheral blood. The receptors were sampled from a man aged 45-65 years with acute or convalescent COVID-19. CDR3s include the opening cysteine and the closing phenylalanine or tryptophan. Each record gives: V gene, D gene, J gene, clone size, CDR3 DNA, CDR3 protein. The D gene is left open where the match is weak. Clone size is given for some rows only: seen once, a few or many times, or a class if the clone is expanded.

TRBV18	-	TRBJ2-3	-	TGTGCCAGCTCCTCCAGGGAAGATACGCAGTATTTT	CASSSREDTQYF
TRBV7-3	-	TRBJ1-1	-	TGTGCCAGCAGCTCAGGGGAGGGAAACACTGAAGCTTTCTTT	CASSSGEGNTEAFF
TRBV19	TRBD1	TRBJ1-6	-	TGTGCCAGTCGACAGGGGGGGAATTCACCCCTCCACTTT	CASRQGGNSPLHF
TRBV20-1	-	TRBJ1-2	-	TGCAGTGCTACAGGGCTCTATGGCTACACCTTC	CSATGLYGYTF
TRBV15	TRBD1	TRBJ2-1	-	TGTGCCACCAGCAGAGGGGACAGGAACAATGAGCAGTTCTTC	CATSRGDRNNEQFF
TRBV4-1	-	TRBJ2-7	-	TGCGCCAGCAGCCAGCAAACGGGGTACCACGAGCAGTACTTC	CASSQQTGYHEQYF
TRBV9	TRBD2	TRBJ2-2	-	TGTGCCAGCAGCAGATCTAGCGGGAGGGCGGCCGGGGAGCTGTTTTTT	CASSRSSGRAAGELFF
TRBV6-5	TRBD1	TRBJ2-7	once	TGTGCCAGCTACTCGGGACAGGGGTTATGGGAGCAGTACTTC	CASYSGQGLWEQYF
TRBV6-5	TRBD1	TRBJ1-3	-	TGTGCCAGCCCAGGGGGCAGTGGAAACACCATATATTTT	CASPGGSGNTIYF
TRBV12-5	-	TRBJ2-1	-	TGTGCTAGTGGTTTGGTAAGCCGGGATGAGCAGTTCTTC	CASGLVSRDEQFF
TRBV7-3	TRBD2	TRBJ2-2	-	TGTGCCAGCAGCTTAACCCTAGCGGGAACGGGGGAGCTGTTTTTT	CASSLTLAGTGELFF
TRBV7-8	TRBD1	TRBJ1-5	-	TGTGCCAGCAGCTTAGCCCGACAGGGGAATCAGCCCCAGCATTTT	CASSLARQGNQPQHF
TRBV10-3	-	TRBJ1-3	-	TGTGCCATCAGTGGGAAGACAGCAGGAAACACCATATATTTT	CAISGKTAGNTIYF
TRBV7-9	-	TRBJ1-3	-	TGTGCCAGCAGCTTTGGGACAACGGGAAACACCATATATTTT	CASSFGTTGNTIYF
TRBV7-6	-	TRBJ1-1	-	TGTGCCAGCGCCAGAGGACAGGAAGCTTTCTTT	CASARGQEAFF
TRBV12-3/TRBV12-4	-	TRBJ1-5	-	TGTGCCAGCAGAAAAAGCGGTGATCAGCCCCAGCATTTT	CASRKSGDQPQHF
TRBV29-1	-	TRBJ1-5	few	TGCAGCGCGCCCCCAGATGTTTATAGCAATCAGCCCCAGCATTTT	CSAPPDVYSNQPQHF
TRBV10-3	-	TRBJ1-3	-	TGTGCCATCGAAAAGAGTCGACGGGGAAGCTCTGGAAACACCATATATTTT	CAIEKSRRGSSGNTIYF
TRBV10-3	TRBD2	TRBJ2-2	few	TGTGCCATCTCGGGGGGAACCGGGGAGCTGTTTTTT	CAISGGTGELFF
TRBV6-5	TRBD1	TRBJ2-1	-	TGTGCCAGCACCGAAGACAGGGGGTACGTGCAGTTCTTC	CASTEDRGYVQFF
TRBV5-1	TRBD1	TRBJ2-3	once	TGCGCCAGCAGCTGGAGGGGACAGGGGGGAGCAGATACGCAGTATTTT	CASSWRGQGGADTQYF
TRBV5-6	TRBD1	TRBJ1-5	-	TGTGCCAGCAGCTCGACAGGGGGCGAATATCAGCCCCAGCATTTT	CASSSTGGEYQPQHF
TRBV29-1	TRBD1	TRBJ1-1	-	TGCAGCGTTGAGAGGGACAGGTATCAAGCTTTCTTT	CSVERDRYQAFF
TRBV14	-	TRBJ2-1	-	TGTGCCAGCAGCCAAGAGGTGGGCAGCTATGAGCAGTTCTTC	CASSQEVGSYEQFF
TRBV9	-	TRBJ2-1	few	TGTGCCAGCAGCTTAGGCGGGGGCGGAGAGCAGTTCTTC	CASSLGGGGEQFF
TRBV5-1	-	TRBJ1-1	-	TGCGCCAGCAGCAGGGGACAATCAAACACTGAAGCTTTCTTT	CASSRGQSNTEAFF
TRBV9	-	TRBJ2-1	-	TGTGCCAGCACCCCGCAGGACGCCTCGGGAGAGCAGTTCTTC	CASTPQDASGEQFF
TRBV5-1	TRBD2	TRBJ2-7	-	TGCGCCAGCAGCTTGGGCACTAGCGACCCCTACGAGCAGTACTTC	CASSLGTSDPYEQYF
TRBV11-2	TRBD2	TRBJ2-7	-	TGTGCCAGCAGCTTAGATAGCGGGAATACTGATGTCCTCTACGAGCAGTACTTC	CASSLDSGNTDVLYEQYF
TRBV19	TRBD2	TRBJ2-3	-	TGTGCCAGCCAACCGCGGGGGGTTCCCACAGATACGCAGTATTTT	CASQPRGVPTDTQYF
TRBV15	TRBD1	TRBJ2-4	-	TGTGCCACCAGCAGAGGGGACAGGGTGCACATTCAGTACTTC	CATSRGDRVHIQYF
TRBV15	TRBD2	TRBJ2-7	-	TGTGCCACCAGCAGAGCGACTAGCGGATTTTCCTACGAGCAGTACTTC	CATSRATSGFSYEQYF
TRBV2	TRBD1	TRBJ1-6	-	TGTGCCAACAAACCGGGACAGGGTAATTCACCCCTCCACTTT	CANKPGQGNSPLHF
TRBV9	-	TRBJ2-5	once	TGTGCCAGCAGCGTAAGCCAACAAGAGACCCAGTACTTC	CASSVSQQETQYF
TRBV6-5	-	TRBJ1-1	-	TGTGCCAGCAGTTACTCGAGATACAGGATGAACACTGAAGCTTTCTTT	CASSYSRYRMNTEAFF
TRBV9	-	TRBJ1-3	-	TGTGCCAGCAGCGAAAAAGTAGTCTCTGGAAACACCATATATTTT	CASSEKVVSGNTIYF
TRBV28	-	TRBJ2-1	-	TGTGCCAGCAGTTTACCTAGCAGTGATGAGCAGTTCTTC	CASSLPSSDEQFF
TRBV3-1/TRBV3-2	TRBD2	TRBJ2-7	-	TGTGCCAGCAGCCAAGATCCGGGACTAGCGGGGGGGGAGCAGTACTTC	CASSQDPGLAGGEQYF
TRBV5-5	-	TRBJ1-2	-	TGTGCCAGCAGGAAACAGGTTGGGTTAAACTATGGCTACACCTTC	CASRKQVGLNYGYTF
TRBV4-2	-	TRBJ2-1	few	TGTGCCAGCAGCCAAGATTCCGGACTACGACGAAATGAGCAGTTCTTC	CASSQDSGLRRNEQFF
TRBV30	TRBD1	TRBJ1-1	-	TGTGCCTGGGGAGGACAGGGAAACACTGAAGCTTTCTTT	CAWGGQGNTEAFF
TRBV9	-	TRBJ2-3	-	TGTGCCAGCAGCGTAGCGGGGGACACAGATACGCAGTATTTT	CASSVAGDTDTQYF